This TCR beta chain derives from a study of shared clonotypes between healthy human individuals. Broader study findings: Clonotypes shared by all four donors outscored non-shared clonotypes in generation probability.

Sequenced by immunoSEQ multiplex PCR; TCRdb stores in-frame clones only, minus some. The sample records around 610,000 clones, 96% being singletons. Naive CD8 populations comprised CD45RO-negative cells positively selected for CCR7, excluding terminally differentiated effector memory CD45RA+ cells. Concerning this clone itself: As yet, its antigen is unknown.

The germline V gene encodes CDR1 MGHDK and CDR2 SYGVNS. The CDR3 has 14 amino acids. The sequenced sample was naive CD8+ T cells sorted from blood. This TCR was sampled from a woman in her twenties or thirties in good health. The chain has TRBV25-1 and TRBJ2-5; the D gene could be TRBD1 or TRBD2 (5 bases each). Gene TRBJ2-7 matches the end of the DNA better, so the J call may be wrong. CDR3 protein: CASSELGESYEQYF. DNA for the CDR3: TGTGCCAGCAGTGAATTGGGGGAATCCTACGAGCAGTACTTC.